This T cell receptor beta chain was identified during a study of T cell responses to AZD1222 COVID-19 vaccine. Profiling relied on immunoSEQ multiplex PCR, and the TCRdb table lists in-frame clones only, not all of them. The sample has approximately 120,000 clones, approximately 87% seen once; the top ten hold around 4%. Germline-derived CDR1 and CDR2 are LNHDA and SQIVND (reference sequence). V was shortened by 6 bases and J by 1 base, with 10 bases between the two germline ends. The CDR3 has 13 amino acids. This chain joins TRBV19 and TRBJ2-7; D perhaps matches TRBD1 (6 bases). Sequenced material: peripheral blood, taken 28 days after the second AZD1222 dose. The clonotype originates from an adult who received the AZD1222 COVID-19 vaccine. The CDR3 nucleotides are TGTGCCAGTAGCAGCGGACAGTCCTACGAGCAGTACTTC. Protein: CASSSGQSYEQYF.